This entry describes one T cell receptor beta chain. What it binds is not known. This sample was taken from a study of early T cells in non-severe SARS-CoV-2 infection. Study information: Chains were unpaired, as sequencing was done on bulk RNA from unsorted whole blood. Regarding the study as a whole: Missing private and CD4 specificities, VDJdb matching favored anti-spike CD8 responses.

Individual cDNA molecules carried attached unique molecular identifiers. TCRdb called the 5' RACE reads again in MiXCR, with one record for every CDR3 protein. This repertoire shows some 87,000 distinct CDR3 sequences, approximately 13% found once; its top ten account for 1.4%. CDR1 PRHDT and CDR2 FYEKMQ come from the germline V gene (reference sequence). V was trimmed by 6 bases and J by 2 bases, leaving 11 bases between them. The CDR3 length is 15 residues. The TCR sequence derives from an adult who was a healthcare worker with PCR-confirmed SARS-CoV-2 infection or an uninfected control (not recorded which). Sequences were obtained from whole blood. The chain uses TRBV13 and TRBJ1-6; a weak D match, TRBD1 (6 bases). The CDR3 DNA reads TGTGCCAGCAGGTCGAAGGGGGCCTATAATTCACCCCTCCACTTT. It yields the protein CASRSKGAYNSPLHF.